This is a list of T cell receptor beta chains from one sample in a study of graft-versus-host responses after intestinal transplantation. This table comes from immunoSEQ multiplex PCR, and its TCRdb copy is limited to in-frame clones, with some not included. This table holds around 30,000 clones, 90% to 95% found once. Sample: PBMCs, taken around 70 days after intestinal transplant. These receptors were collected from a human patient who received an intestinal transplant, so some T cells may come from the graft donor. Each CDR3 is given with its conserved first and last residue. A D gene is named only where the DNA matches it firmly. Size is stated for part of the rows, as once, few or many counts, or as a class when the clone is expanded.

V gene	CDR3 length	clone size	J gene	D gene	CDR3 DNA	CDR3 protein
TRBV27	12	once	TRBJ2-3	.	TGTGCCAGCAGCCCTCGGGTGGGTACGCAGTATTTT	CASSPRVGTQYF
TRBV21-1	13	.	TRBJ2-2	.	TGTGCCAGCCCGGGCGGAAACACCGGGGAGCTGTTTTTT	CASPGGNTGELFF
TRBV5-6	15	.	TRBJ1-3	.	TGTGCCAGCAGCTTGGAAGGGGGTCTAAGAAACACCATATATTTT	CASSLEGGLRNTIYF
TRBV27	14	once	TRBJ2-7	TRBD2	TGTGCCAGCAGTTTACTCGGGGGGGCCTACGAGCAGTACTTC	CASSLLGGAYEQYF
TRBV4-1	14	.	TRBJ1-5	.	TGCGCCAGCAGCCAAGATTCAGGGGATCAGCCCCAGCATTTT	CASSQDSGDQPQHF
TRBV19	16	.	TRBJ1-2	TRBD1	TGTGCCAGTAGCGCACCGGGACAGGGGGGAAACTATGGCTACACCTTC	CASSAPGQGGNYGYTF
TRBV15	13	.	TRBJ1-1	.	TGTGCCATGAGGGACACCATGGGGACTGAAGCTTTCTTT	CAMRDTMGTEAFF
TRBV30	13	once	TRBJ2-1	TRBD2	TGTGCCGGCGGACTAGCGGGTTACAATGAGCAGTTCTTC	CAGGLAGYNEQFF
TRBV5-6	16	.	TRBJ2-2	TRBD1	TGTGCCAGCAGCTTGTGGACAGGGGGCGGCACCGGGGAGCTGTTTTTT	CASSLWTGGGTGELFF
TRBV19	17	.	TRBJ2-2	TRBD2	TGTGCCAGTACCCCGATCCCGACTAGCGCAAACACCGGGGAGCTGTTTTTT	CASTPIPTSANTGELFF
TRBV7-9	14	.	TRBJ1-1	.	TGTGCCAGCAGCGGCCGGGACGGGTACACTGAAGCTTTCTTT	CASSGRDGYTEAFF
TRBV2	16	.	TRBJ2-3	TRBD2	TGTGCCAGCAGTGTGGTAGGCGGGGGTGACACAGATACGCAGTATTTT	CASSVVGGGDTDTQYF
TRBV5-1	17	.	TRBJ2-3	TRBD1	TGCGCCAGCAGCCCCCCTGACAGGGGGGGATCCACAGATACGCAGTATTTT	CASSPPDRGGSTDTQYF
TRBV28	13	.	TRBJ1-2	.	TGTGCCAGCAACAAGGGACTTAACTATGGCTACACCTTC	CASNKGLNYGYTF
TRBV9	15	.	TRBJ1-1	.	TGTGCCAGCAGCGTAGTCGGGGGCACGAACACTGAAGCTTTCTTT	CASSVVGGTNTEAFF
TRBV2	14	.	TRBJ2-1	.	TGTGCCAGCATCCAATGGGGTCGTAGGAATGAGCAGTTCTTC	CASIQWGRRNEQFF
TRBV7-9	13	once	TRBJ2-7	.	TGTGCCAGCAGCTTAGCGTCTACCTACGAGCAGTACTTC	CASSLASTYEQYF
TRBV5-4	14	.	TRBJ2-7	.	TGTGCCAGCAGCTTGGTAACAGGCGCCTACGAGCAGTACTTC	CASSLVTGAYEQYF
TRBV6-1	17	.	TRBJ1-1	.	TGTGCCAGCAGTGAAGGCCCGTGGGGCCAACGTCGCGCTGAAGCTTTCTTT	CASSEGPWGQRRAEAFF
TRBV2	20	.	TRBJ1-6	TRBD1	TGTGCCAGCAGTCTCTCCCCCTGGGACAGGGGAAGCTCCTATAATTCACCCCTCCACTTT	CASSLSPWDRGSSYNSPLHF
TRBV28	16	.	TRBJ2-3	TRBD2	TGTGCCATCAACGAGCCGGGTAGCGGGAGCCATGATACGCAGTATTTT	CAINEPGSGSHDTQYF
TRBV28	15	once	TRBJ2-7	TRBD1	TGTGCCAGCAGGAACCTTGGACAGGCTGCCTACGAGCAGTACTTC	CASRNLGQAAYEQYF
TRBV27	12	.	TRBJ2-2	.	TGTGCCAGCAGTTTTCAGGGCGGGGAGCTGTTTTTT	CASSFQGGELFF
TRBV4-1	15	.	TRBJ1-5	.	TGCGCCAGCAGCCCGACGTACCCCAGCAATCAGCCCCAGCATTTT	CASSPTYPSNQPQHF
TRBV21-1	15	.	TRBJ1-2	.	TGTGCCAGCAGCAAAGTGGCAGGGGTGGACTATGGCTACACCTTC	CASSKVAGVDYGYTF
TRBV7-3	15	.	TRBJ2-1	TRBD2	TGTGCCAGCAGCTTAACTAGCGGGGGGGCCGATGAGCAGTTCTTC	CASSLTSGGADEQFF
TRBV18	14	.	TRBJ2-5	.	TGTGCCAGCTCACCACCAAGTTCGGTTGAGACCCAGTACTTC	CASSPPSSVETQYF
TRBV19	18	.	TRBJ2-3	TRBD2	TGTGCCAGTAGTCCCGGGACTAGCGGGGGGGCGGGTCCAGATACGCAGTATTTT	CASSPGTSGGAGPDTQYF
TRBV4-3	13	.	TRBJ1-1	.	TGCGCCAGCAGCCAAGGTCGAGGAACTGAAGCTTTCTTT	CASSQGRGTEAFF
TRBV27	14	.	TRBJ1-4	.	TGTGCCAGCAGTTCAGGACAGCTTAATGAAAAACTGTTTTTT	CASSSGQLNEKLFF
TRBV11-2	13	.	TRBJ1-2	.	TGTGCCAGCAGCTTAGATCCGGGGGGTGGCTACACCTTC	CASSLDPGGGYTF
TRBV27	12	.	TRBJ2-2	TRBD2	TGTGCCAGCCTTAGCGGGACCGGGGAGCTGTTTTTT	CASLSGTGELFF
TRBV6-4	15	once	TRBJ2-3	.	TGTGCCAGCAGTCCGATTGGGCTGGGGGTCGATACGCAGTATTTT	CASSPIGLGVDTQYF
TRBV27	13	.	TRBJ2-1	.	TGTGCCAGCAGCCTGGGTTCGACCCATAAACAGTTCTTC	CASSLGSTHKQFF
TRBV10-2	13	.	TRBJ1-1	.	TGCGCCAGCAGTGAGGGCGTGAACACTGAAGCTTTCTTT	CASSEGVNTEAFF
TRBV19	16	.	TRBJ2-1	.	TGTGCCAGTAGTATAGGGCTGGCAGGGGGGAACAATGAGCAGTTCTTC	CASSIGLAGGNNEQFF
TRBV11-2	17	.	TRBJ2-3	.	TGTGCCAGCAGCTTAGATTCAACCGACTTCGGCACAGATACGCAGTATTTT	CASSLDSTDFGTDTQYF
TRBV4-1	17	.	TRBJ1-6	.	TGCGCCAGCAGCCAAGACTTAGACAGTTACTATAATTCACCCCTCCACTTT	CASSQDLDSYYNSPLHF
TRBV19	13	.	TRBJ1-1	TRBD1	TGTGCCAGTGGTGGGACAGGGAACACTGAAGCTTTCTTT	CASGGTGNTEAFF
TRBV27	14	.	TRBJ1-6	TRBD1	TGTGCCAGCACCCAGGGGGCGATGGGTTCACCCCTCCACTTT	CASTQGAMGSPLHF
TRBV5-4	13	.	TRBJ1-1	TRBD1	TGTGCCAGCAGTTGGGACAGGGGTTCGGAAGCTTTCTTT	CASSWDRGSEAFF